These 12 T cell receptor beta chains share one sample of origin, sequenced in a study of blood T cell repertoires in COVID-19. TCRdb keeps only in-frame clones here, not all; method: immunoSEQ multiplex PCR. The table lists 200,000 to 250,000 clones, roughly 84% of them singletons. Sequencing used peripheral blood. The receptors stem from a woman of 80 years or more with acute or convalescent COVID-19.

This chain connects TRBV3-1 (or the pseudogene TRBV3-2) to TRBJ1-2; 8 bases are a match to TRBD1. The CDR3 runs to 17 residues. Looked up from germline, CDR1 is LGHDT and CDR2 is YNNKEL (reference sequence). The junction had 9 bases not matched to a gene; V was cut back by 0 bases and J by 3 bases. CDR3 sequence: CASSQEDRAVYYYGYTF. CDR3 sequence (DNA): TGTGCCAGCAGCCAAGAGGACAGGGCCGTATACTACTATGGCTACACCTTC.

This chain links TRBV2 with TRBJ1-2; D unclear. The ends were cut back, 5 bases at V and 8 bases at J, with 12 bases in the middle. The germline gives CDR1 SNHLY, CDR2 FYNNEI. This CDR3 spans 12 amino acids. The CDR3 nucleotides are TGTGCCAGCAGTTCGGACCCGGGAGGCTACACCTTC. This translates into CASSSDPGGYTF. Full variable domain (outside the CDR3, taken from reference TRBV2 and TRBJ1-2): EPEVTQTPSHQVTQMGQEVILRCVPISNHLYFYWYRQILGQKVEFLVSFYNNEISEKSEIFDDQFSVERPDGSNFTLKIRSTKLEDSAMYFCASSSDPGGYTFGSGTRLTVV.

The V and J genes are TRBV15 and TRBJ1-5; tentative D call: TRBD1 (5 bases). Trimming stripped 0 bases from V and 7 bases from J, with 16 bases between. Germline V gene data show CDR1 as LNHNV and CDR2 as YYDKDF (reference sequence). There are 16 residues in the CDR3. The DNA of the CDR3 is TGTGCCACCAGCAGAGACTCCCAGGGAAGGATGCAGCCCCAGCATTTT. Its translation is CATSRDSQGRMQPQHF.

V is TRBV11-2 and J is TRBJ2-5; D gene unclear. The ends were cut back, 0 bases at V and 5 bases at J, with 7 bases in the middle. Germline loops: CDR1 SGHAT, CDR2 FQNNGV. This CDR3 comprises 13 residues. CDR3 nucleotides: TGTGCCAGCAGCTTAGAACCTCGGGAGACCCAGTACTTC. It encodes CASSLEPRETQYF. The variable domain in full, with the rest retrieved from reference TRBV11-2 and TRBJ2-5, is EAGVAQSPRYKIIEKRQSVAFWCNPISGHATLYWYQQILGQGPKLLIQFQNNGVVDDSQLPKDRFSAERLKGVDSTLKIQPAKLEDSAVYLCASSLEPRETQYFGPGTRLLVL.

V is TRBV7-2 and J is TRBJ2-1; TRBD2 is a possible D gene (5 bases). This CDR3 is built from 14 residues. Germline-derived CDR1 and CDR2 are SGHTA and FQGNSA. Trimming left V 1 base short and J 7 bases short, with 11 bases between. CDR3: CASSLGTPRNEQFF. The CDR3 DNA reads as TGTGCCAGCAGCTTAGGGACTCCTCGGAATGAGCAGTTCTTC.

V gene TRBV27 combines with J gene TRBJ2-7, with TRBD2 as a possible D gene (7 bases). The CDR3 sequence is 15 residues long. In germline, CDR1 is MNHEY, CDR2 SMNVEV (reference sequence). V dropped 7 bases and J dropped 1 base, with 17 bases sitting between them. The CDR3 loop is CASTRWGGSSYEQYF. CDR3 DNA: TGTGCCAGCACCAGATGGGGGGGCAGTTCCTACGAGCAGTACTTC.

The V and J genes are TRBV21-1 and TRBJ1-5; no DNA check was done on the table's D call, TRBD1. TRBV21-1 is tagged as a pseudogene. This CDR3 spans 15 amino acids. The CDR3 bases are TGTGCCAGCAGCAAAGGGCCAGATAGCAATCAGCCCCAGCATTTT. Translation: CASSKGPDSNQPQHF.

This clone was observed a handful of times. This chain uses TRBV5-4 with TRBJ2-7; a weak D match, TRBD1 (5 bases). Looked up from germline, CDR1 is SGHNT and CDR2 is YYREEE (reference sequence). Trimming pared 0 bases from V and 0 bases from J, leaving 10 bases between. The CDR3 is made up of 15 amino acids. CDR3 sequence (DNA): TGTGCCAGCAGCTTGGATCAGGGTTTCTCCTACGAGCAGTACTTC. This gives the protein CASSLDQGFSYEQYF.

This chain uses TRBV27 with TRBJ2-7; D possibly corresponds to TRBD2 (6 bases). The V and J ends lost 2 bases and 0 bases respectively, with 11 bases between them. Germline CDR1 and CDR2: MNHEY and SMNVEV (reference sequence). The CDR3 is made up of 15 amino acids. CDR3 bases: TGTGCCAGCAGTTTAGGAGGGACGGGCTCCTACGAGCAGTACTTC. It encodes CASSLGGTGSYEQYF.

The chain uses TRBV14 and TRBJ1-1; a possible D gene is TRBD1 (5 bases). The V and J ends lost 7 bases and 4 bases respectively, with 13 bases between them. The CDR3 contains 13 residues. Per germline, CDR1 SGHDN and CDR2 FVKESK. The CDR3 coding sequence is TGTGCCAGCACCGCAGGGTTTGGCACTGAAGCTTTCTTT. It yields the protein CASTAGFGTEAFF.

The rearrangement links TRBV28 to TRBJ2-3, with no clear D. Trimming removed 6 bases at V and 2 bases at J, with 6 bases between. CDR1 and CDR2 from the germline V gene are MDHEN and SYDVKM. The CDR3 is 12 residues long. This CDR3 is CASSSPTDTQYF. The CDR3 coding sequence is TGTGCCAGCAGCTCCCCCACAGATACGCAGTATTTT. The complete variable domain, with remaining parts taken from reference TRBV28 and TRBJ2-3, reads DVKVTQSSRYLVKRTGEKVFLECVQDMDHENMFWYRQDPGLGLRLIYFSYDVKMKEKGDIPEGYSVSREKKERFSLILESASTNQTSMYLCASSSPTDTQYFGPGTRLTVL.

This clone was observed once. The V call is TRBV19, the J call TRBJ1-3; D remains unclear. V shed 3 bases and J shed 0 bases, with 15 bases lying between them. The CDR3 runs to 17 residues. Germline-derived CDR1 and CDR2 are LNHDA and SQIVND (reference sequence). The CDR3 DNA sequence: TGTGCCAGTAGTATCTCCGGACTGTTGAGCTCTGGAAACACCATATATTTT. Its translation: CASSISGLLSSGNTIYF. The complete variable domain, with remaining parts taken from reference TRBV19 and TRBJ1-3, reads DGGITQSPKYLFRKEGQNVTLSCEQNLNHDAMYWYRQDPGQGLRLIYYSQIVNDFQKGDIAEGYSVSREKKESFPLTVTSAQKNPTAFYLCASSISGLLSSGNTIYFGEGSWLTVV.